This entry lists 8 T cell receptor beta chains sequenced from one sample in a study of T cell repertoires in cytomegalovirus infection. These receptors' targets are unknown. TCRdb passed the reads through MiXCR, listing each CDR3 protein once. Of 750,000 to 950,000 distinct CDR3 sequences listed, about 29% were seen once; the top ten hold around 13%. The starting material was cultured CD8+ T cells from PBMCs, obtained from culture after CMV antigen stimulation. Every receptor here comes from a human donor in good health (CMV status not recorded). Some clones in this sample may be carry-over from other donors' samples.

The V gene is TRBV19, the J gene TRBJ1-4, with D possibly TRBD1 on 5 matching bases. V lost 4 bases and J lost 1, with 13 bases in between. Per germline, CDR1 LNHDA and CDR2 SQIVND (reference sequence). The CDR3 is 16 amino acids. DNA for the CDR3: TGTGCCAGTAGTAAACTTCGGGACCGAACTAATGAAAAACTGTTTTTT. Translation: CASSKLRDRTNEKLFF.

The CDR3: CASRSTAYTDTQYF. Written as DNA, the CDR3 is TGCGCCAGCAGGTCAACGGCATACACAGATACGCAGTATTTT. The chain couples TRBV5-1 to TRBJ2-3; D gene unclear. Germline values: CDR1 SGHRS, CDR2 YFSETQ. This CDR3 has 14 amino acids. V was pared by 5 bases and J by 2 bases, with 12 bases between.

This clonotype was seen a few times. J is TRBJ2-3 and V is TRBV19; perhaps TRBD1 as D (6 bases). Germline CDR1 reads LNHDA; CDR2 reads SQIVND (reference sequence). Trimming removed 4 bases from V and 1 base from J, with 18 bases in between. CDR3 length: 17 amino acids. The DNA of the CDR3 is TGTGCCAGTAGTACCCCGATGCGCTACAGGGGCACAGATACGCAGTATTTT. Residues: CASSTPMRYRGTDTQYF.

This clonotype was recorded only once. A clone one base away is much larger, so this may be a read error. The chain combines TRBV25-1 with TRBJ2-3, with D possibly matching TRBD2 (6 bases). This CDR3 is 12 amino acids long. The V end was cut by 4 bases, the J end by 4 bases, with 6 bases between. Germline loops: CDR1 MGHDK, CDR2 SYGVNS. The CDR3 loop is CASSGDSDTQYF. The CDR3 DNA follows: TGTGCCAGCAGTGGGGACTCAGATACGCAGTATTTT.

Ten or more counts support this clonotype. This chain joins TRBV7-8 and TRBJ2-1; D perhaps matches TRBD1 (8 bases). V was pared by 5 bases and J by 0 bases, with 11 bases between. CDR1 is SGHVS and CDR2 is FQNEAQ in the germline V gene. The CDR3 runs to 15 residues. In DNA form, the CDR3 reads TGTGCCAGCAGCACAGGGGGGGACTCCTACAATGAGCAGTTCTTC. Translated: CASSTGGDSYNEQFF.

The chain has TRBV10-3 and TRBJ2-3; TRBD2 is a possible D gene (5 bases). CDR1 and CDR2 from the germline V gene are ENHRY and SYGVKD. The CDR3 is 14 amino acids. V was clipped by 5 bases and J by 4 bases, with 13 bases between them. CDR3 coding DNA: TGTGCCATCAGTCCAGAGGAGGCACCAGATACGCAGTATTTT. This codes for CAISPEEAPDTQYF.

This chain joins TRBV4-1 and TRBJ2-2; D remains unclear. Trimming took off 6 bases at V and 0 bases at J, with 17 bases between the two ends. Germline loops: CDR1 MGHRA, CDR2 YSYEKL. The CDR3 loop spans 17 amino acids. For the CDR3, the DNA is TGCGCCAGCAGTCCCGAGGTAGTGATCCCGAACACCGGGGAGCTGTTTTTT. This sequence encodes CASSPEVVIPNTGELFF.

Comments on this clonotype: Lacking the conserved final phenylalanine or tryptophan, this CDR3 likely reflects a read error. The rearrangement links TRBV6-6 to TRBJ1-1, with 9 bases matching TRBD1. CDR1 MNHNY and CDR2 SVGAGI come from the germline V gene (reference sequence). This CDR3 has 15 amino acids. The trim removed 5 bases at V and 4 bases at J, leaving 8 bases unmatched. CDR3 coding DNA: TGTGCCAGCAGTCGGCGGGGACAGGGCCCCACTGAAGCTTTCTAT. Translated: CASSRRGQGPTEAFY.